This TCR beta chain came from a study of control samples from healthy donors and cancer patients. This table comes from immunoSEQ multiplex PCR, and its TCRdb copy is limited to in-frame clones, with some not included. The profile covers 60,000 to 70,000 clones, with roughly 82% appearing a single time and roughly 3.1% taken by the ten largest. This clone has a handful of counts. Trimming took 3 bases from V and 6 from J; bases not matched to a gene: 6. CDR1 and CDR2 (germline): KGHDR, SFDVKD. The CDR3 contains 16 residues. The sequence came from a woman aged 45-65 years with lung cancer. Sequencing was performed on PBMCs. The rearrangement links TRBV24-1 to TRBJ1-6, with TRBD1 matching 8 bases. CDR3 sequence reads: CATSDTRTGSNSPLHF. The CDR3 DNA follows: TGTGCCACCAGTGATACAAGGACAGGGAGTAATTCACCCCTCCACTTT.